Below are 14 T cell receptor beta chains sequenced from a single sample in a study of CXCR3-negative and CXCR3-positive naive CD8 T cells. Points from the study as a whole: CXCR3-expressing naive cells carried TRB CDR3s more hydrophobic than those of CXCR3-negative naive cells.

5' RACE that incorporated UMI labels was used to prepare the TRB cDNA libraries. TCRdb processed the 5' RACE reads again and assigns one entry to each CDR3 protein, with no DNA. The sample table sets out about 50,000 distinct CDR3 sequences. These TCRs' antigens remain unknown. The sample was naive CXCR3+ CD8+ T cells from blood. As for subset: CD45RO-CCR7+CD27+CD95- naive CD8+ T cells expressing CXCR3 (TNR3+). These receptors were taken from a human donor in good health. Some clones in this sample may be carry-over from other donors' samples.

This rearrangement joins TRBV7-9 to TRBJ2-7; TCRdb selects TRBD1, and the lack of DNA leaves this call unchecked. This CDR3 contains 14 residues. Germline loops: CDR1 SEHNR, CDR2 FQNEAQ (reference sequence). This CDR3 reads CASSLGTGIYEQYF.

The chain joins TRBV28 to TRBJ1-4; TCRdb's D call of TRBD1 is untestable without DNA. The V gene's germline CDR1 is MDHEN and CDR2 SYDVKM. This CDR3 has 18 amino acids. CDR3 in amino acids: CASSPPPGTGRPNEKLFF.

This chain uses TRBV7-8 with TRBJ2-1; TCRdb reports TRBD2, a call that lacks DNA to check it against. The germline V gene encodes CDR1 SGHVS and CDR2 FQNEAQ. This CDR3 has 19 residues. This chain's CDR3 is CASSSQTSGGSGSYNEQFF.

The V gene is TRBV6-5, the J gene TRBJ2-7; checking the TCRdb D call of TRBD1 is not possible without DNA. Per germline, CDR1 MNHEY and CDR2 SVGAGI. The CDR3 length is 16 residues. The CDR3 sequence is CASSYPSGTGLYEQYF.

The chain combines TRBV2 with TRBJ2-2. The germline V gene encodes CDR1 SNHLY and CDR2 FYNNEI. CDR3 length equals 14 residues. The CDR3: CASTPGTDTGELFF.

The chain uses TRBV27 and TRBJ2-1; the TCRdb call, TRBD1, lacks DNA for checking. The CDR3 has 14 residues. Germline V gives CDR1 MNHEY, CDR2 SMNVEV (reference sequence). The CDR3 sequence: CASGGAGGRHEQFF.

The chain's CDR3 is CASSSEAAAPEGYTF. V usage is TRBV7-2 and J usage is TRBJ1-2. There are 15 residues in the CDR3. Germline CDR1 SGHTA, CDR2 FQGNSA.

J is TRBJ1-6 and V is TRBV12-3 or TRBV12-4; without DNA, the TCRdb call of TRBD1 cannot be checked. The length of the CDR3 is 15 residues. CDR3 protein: CASSPETGSNSPLHF.

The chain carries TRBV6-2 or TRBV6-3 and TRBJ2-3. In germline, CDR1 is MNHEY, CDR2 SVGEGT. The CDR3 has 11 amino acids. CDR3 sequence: CASLDSGTQYF.

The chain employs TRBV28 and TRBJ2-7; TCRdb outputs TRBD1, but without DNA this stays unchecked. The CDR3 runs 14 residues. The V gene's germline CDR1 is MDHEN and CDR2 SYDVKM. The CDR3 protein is CASRSGTTTYEQYF.

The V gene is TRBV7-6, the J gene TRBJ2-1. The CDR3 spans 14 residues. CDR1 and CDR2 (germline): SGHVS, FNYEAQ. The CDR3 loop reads CASSSSGRYNEQFF.

Here the CDR3 reads CASSDSRGNEAYEQYF. This sequence joins TRBV25-1 and TRBJ2-7; the D call of TRBD1 rests on TCRdb alone, since no DNA is present to check it. The germline V gene has CDR1 MGHDK and CDR2 SYGVNS. The CDR3 spans 16 residues.

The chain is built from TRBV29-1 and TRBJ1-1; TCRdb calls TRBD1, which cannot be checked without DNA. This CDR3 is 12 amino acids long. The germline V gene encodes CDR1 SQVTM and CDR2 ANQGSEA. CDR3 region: CSPSSHQGEAFF.

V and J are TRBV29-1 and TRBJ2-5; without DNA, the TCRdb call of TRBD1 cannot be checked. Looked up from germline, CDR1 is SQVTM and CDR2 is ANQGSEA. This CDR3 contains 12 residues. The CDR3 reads CSVEPGEETQYF.